One and the same sample provided the 15 T cell receptor beta chains below, sequenced in a study of T cells in Graves' hyperthyroidism and ophthalmopathy. Using RNA transcripts as the source, TCR beta CDR3 regions were amplified. Researchers ran a first-round RT-PCR on the TCR CDR3 using the HTBI primer set. Each CDR3 protein gets one entry after TCRdb re-called the multiplex PCR reads with MiXCR. The sample holds 300,000 to 450,000 distinct CDR3 sequences, around 25% seen once. The material sequenced was blood. The source of these receptors is a man between 45 and 60 years old with Graves' hyperthyroidism.

The gene calls are TRBV4-2 and TRBJ2-5; possibly TRBD2 for D (7 bases). Trimming removed 0 bases at V and 5 bases at J, with 13 bases between. Germline CDR1 is LGHNA and CDR2 is YNFKEQ. The length of the CDR3 is 15 residues. The CDR3 DNA reads as TGTGCCAGCAGCCAAGATTTACAGGGAGGGGAGACCCAGTACTTC. This sequence encodes CASSQDLQGGETQYF.

The sample holds one count of this clonotype. The chain recombines TRBV5-6 with TRBJ1-2, with 9 nucleotides matching TRBD1. The CDR3 spans 12 residues. J was trimmed by 8 bases and V by 4 bases; bases with no gene match: 3. The germline V gene has CDR1 SGHDT and CDR2 YYEEEE. This CDR3 reads CASSVDRGGYTF. The CDR3, as DNA: TGTGCCAGCAGCGTCGACAGGGGGGGCTACACCTTC. Using reference TRBV5-6 and TRBJ1-2 for the parts outside the CDR3, the full variable domain is DAGVTQSPTHLIKTRGQQVTLRCSPKSGHDTVSWYQQALGQGPQFIFQYYEEEERQRGNFPDRFSGHQFPNYSSELNVNALLLGDSALYLCASSVDRGGYTFGSGTRLTVV.

The V gene is TRBV6-1, the J gene TRBJ1-6; D might be TRBD1 (6 bases). The germline V gene has CDR1 MNHNS and CDR2 SASEGT. The V end lost 6 bases, the J end lost 7 bases, and 16 bases lay between the germline ends. This CDR3 spans 15 amino acids. The CDR3 spells CASRFNREGNSPLHF. Written as DNA, the CDR3 is TGTGCCAGCAGGTTCAACAGGGAAGGGAATTCACCCCTCCACTTT.

In this sample, this clonotype turned up many times. This rearrangement joins TRBV10-2 to TRBJ2-1; maybe TRBD2 (5 bases). V was trimmed by 0 bases and J by 4 bases, leaving 13 bases between them. The CDR3 length is 16 residues. Germline CDR1 WSHSY, CDR2 SAAADI. CDR3 nucleotides: TGCGCCAGCAGTGAGTCGACAACTGGACTGTACAATGAGCAGTTCTTC. Translation gives CASSESTTGLYNEQFF.

A remark on this clonotype: A much larger clone differs by one base, so this may be a read error. The rearrangement joins TRBV18 to TRBJ2-1; D gene ambiguous. CDR3 length equals 11 residues. CDR1 is KGHSH and CDR2 is LQKENI in the germline V gene. The chain's CDR3 is CAGSPANEQFF. CDR3 DNA: TGTGCCGGCTCTCCCGCTAATGAGCAGTTCTTC.

This clonotype came up many times. DNA for the CDR3: TGTGCCAGCAGTTCCGAGGGAGCGATGGCCTACGAGCAGTACTTC. Its protein is CASSSEGAMAYEQYF. The chain joins TRBV27 to TRBJ2-7; D perhaps matches TRBD2 (5 bases). Germline values: CDR1 MNHEY, CDR2 SMNVEV (reference sequence). The CDR3 runs 15 residues. Trimming stripped 4 bases from V and 2 bases from J, with 15 bases between.

This clonotype was counted a few times. The V and J genes are TRBV11-2 and TRBJ2-3, with D unclear. Trimming took 1 base from V and 6 from J, leaving 14 bases between them. The germline CDR1 and CDR2 sequences are SGHAT and FQNNGV. CDR3 length: 15 amino acids. The DNA for the CDR3 is TGTGCCAGCAGCTTAGTCCCTACGAAAGGGGATACGCAGTATTTT. Protein product: CASSLVPTKGDTQYF.

This clonotype showed up many times. V is TRBV11-3 and J is TRBJ2-1, with D possibly being TRBD1 (5 bases). With 2 bases removed from V and 3 bases from J, the gap between germline ends came to 14 bases. CDR3 length equals 16 residues. Germline values: CDR1 SGHNT, CDR2 YENEEA. CDR3 amino acids: CASSLLRTTDYNEQFF. CDR3 nucleotide sequence: TGTGCCAGCAGCTTACTTAGGACAACCGACTACAATGAGCAGTTCTTC.

The chain couples TRBV19 to TRBJ1-1; tentatively, D is TRBD1 (5 bases). The germline CDR1 and CDR2 sequences are LNHDA and SQIVND (reference sequence). V lost 6 bases and J 1 base, leaving 12 bases between the germline ends. The CDR3 runs 14 residues. The CDR3 coding sequence is TGTGCCAGTAGCCATGGACACGCGAACACTGAAGCTTTCTTT. This codes for CASSHGHANTEAFF.

The rearrangement links TRBV28 to TRBJ1-4; D perhaps matches TRBD1 (6 bases). From germline, CDR1 is MDHEN and CDR2 SYDVKM. This CDR3 is built from 13 residues. V was cut by 7 bases and J by 4 bases, with 10 bases left in between. CDR3 sequence: CASKEGVNEKLFF. CDR3 coding DNA: TGTGCCAGCAAAGAGGGGGTTAATGAAAAACTGTTTTTT.

The J gene is TRBJ2-3, the V gene TRBV11-3; 7 bases are shared with TRBD2. Germline V gives CDR1 SGHNT, CDR2 YENEEA. CDR3 length: 15 residues. The V and J ends lost 5 bases and 2 bases, in that order; junction bases with no gene match: 7. CDR3 residues: CASSLNSGHTDTQYF. The DNA of the CDR3 is TGTGCCAGCAGCCTCAATAGCGGGCACACAGATACGCAGTATTTT.

This clonotype was observed many times. The chain has TRBV27 and TRBJ2-5; weak D call: TRBD1 (6 bases). Germline V gives CDR1 MNHEY, CDR2 SMNVEV (reference sequence). The CDR3 has 15 residues. The V end was cut by 5 bases, the J end by 4 bases, with 17 bases between. CDR3 DNA sequence: TGTGCCAGCAGTCCAACTAAGTGGGGGCCAGAGACCCAGTACTTC. This codes for CASSPTKWGPETQYF.

CDR3 nucleotide sequence: TGCAGTGCTAGAACCCCCGGGGCGGGAATCGACGAGCAGTACTTC. Residues: CSARTPGAGIDEQYF. The rearrangement uses TRBV20-1 and TRBJ2-7; possibly TRBD2 for D (6 bases). CDR1 is DFQATT and CDR2 is SNEGSKA in the germline V gene (reference sequence). The CDR3 extends over 15 amino acids. V was pared by 2 bases and J by 5 bases, with 19 bases between.

In this sample, this clonotype turned up a few times. The chain links TRBV24-1 to TRBJ2-1; no clear D. CDR3 length: 15 residues. The germline V gene has CDR1 KGHDR and CDR2 SFDVKD. V gave up 3 bases and J gave up 0 bases, with 8 bases separating them. The CDR3 coding sequence is TGTGCCACCAGTGATAGTAAGAGCTCCTACAATGAGCAGTTCTTC. As protein: CATSDSKSSYNEQFF.

This clonotype was counted only a few times. The chain couples TRBV24-1 to TRBJ2-1, with 10 bases fitting TRBD1. This CDR3 has 16 residues. V dropped 7 bases and J dropped 6; count of bases not matched to a gene: 11. CDR1 and CDR2 from the germline V gene are KGHDR and SFDVKD. CDR3 coding DNA: TGTGCCACCAGCACCCCGGGACAGGGGTTAGGCAATGAGCAGTTCTTC. Amino acid sequence: CATSTPGQGLGNEQFF.